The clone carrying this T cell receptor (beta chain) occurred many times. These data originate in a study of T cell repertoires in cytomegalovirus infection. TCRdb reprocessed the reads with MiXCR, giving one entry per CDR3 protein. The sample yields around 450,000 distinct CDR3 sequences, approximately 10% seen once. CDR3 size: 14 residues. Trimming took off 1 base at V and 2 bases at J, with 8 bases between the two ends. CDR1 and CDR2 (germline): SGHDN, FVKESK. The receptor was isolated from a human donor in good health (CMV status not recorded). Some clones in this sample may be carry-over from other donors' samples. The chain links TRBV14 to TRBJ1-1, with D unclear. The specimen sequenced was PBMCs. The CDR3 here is CASSQVPENTEAFF. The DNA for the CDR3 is TGTGCCAGCAGCCAAGTCCCGGAAAACACTGAAGCTTTCTTT.